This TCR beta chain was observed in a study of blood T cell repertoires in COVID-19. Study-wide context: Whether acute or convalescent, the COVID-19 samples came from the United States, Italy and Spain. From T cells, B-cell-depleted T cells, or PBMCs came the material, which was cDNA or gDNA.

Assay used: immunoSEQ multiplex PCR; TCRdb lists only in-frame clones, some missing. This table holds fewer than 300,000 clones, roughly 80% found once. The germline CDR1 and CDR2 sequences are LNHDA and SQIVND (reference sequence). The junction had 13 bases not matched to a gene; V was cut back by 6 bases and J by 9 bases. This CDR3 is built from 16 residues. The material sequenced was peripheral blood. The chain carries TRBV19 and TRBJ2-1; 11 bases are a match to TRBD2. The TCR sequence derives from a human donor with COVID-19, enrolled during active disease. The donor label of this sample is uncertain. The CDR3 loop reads CASRVHPGLAEGEQFF. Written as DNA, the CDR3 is TGTGCCAGTAGGGTACATCCGGGACTAGCGGAGGGTGAGCAGTTCTTC.